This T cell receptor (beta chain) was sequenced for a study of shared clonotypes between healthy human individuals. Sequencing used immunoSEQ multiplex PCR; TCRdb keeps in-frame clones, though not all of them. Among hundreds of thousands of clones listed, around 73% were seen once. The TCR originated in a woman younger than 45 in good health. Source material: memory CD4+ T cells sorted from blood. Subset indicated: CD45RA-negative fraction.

For the CDR3, the DNA is TGTGCCAGCACAAAACTTCGGAGGAACACTGAAGCTTTCTTT. The encoded protein is CASTKLRRNTEAFF. The chain is built from TRBV5-6 and TRBJ1-1, with D unresolved. The germline V and J ends were trimmed by 6 bases and 1 base, with 13 bases remaining between them. The CDR3 totals 14 residues. CDR1 and CDR2 from the germline V gene are SGHDT and YYEEEE.